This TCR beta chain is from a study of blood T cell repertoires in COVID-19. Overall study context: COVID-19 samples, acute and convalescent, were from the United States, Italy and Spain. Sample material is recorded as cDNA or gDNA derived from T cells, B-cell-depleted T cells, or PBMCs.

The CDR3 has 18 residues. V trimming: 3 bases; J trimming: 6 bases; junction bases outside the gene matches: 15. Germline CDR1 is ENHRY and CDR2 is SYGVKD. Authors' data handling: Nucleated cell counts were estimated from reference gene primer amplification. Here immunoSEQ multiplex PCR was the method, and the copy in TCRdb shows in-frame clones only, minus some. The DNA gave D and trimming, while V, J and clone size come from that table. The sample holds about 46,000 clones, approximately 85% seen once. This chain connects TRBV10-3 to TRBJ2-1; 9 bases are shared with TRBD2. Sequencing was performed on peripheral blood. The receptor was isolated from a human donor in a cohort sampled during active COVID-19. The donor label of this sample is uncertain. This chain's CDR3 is CAISEGGAERGAFNEQFF. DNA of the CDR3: TGTGCCATCAGTGAAGGGGGAGCGGAGCGGGGGGCTTTCAATGAGCAGTTCTTC.